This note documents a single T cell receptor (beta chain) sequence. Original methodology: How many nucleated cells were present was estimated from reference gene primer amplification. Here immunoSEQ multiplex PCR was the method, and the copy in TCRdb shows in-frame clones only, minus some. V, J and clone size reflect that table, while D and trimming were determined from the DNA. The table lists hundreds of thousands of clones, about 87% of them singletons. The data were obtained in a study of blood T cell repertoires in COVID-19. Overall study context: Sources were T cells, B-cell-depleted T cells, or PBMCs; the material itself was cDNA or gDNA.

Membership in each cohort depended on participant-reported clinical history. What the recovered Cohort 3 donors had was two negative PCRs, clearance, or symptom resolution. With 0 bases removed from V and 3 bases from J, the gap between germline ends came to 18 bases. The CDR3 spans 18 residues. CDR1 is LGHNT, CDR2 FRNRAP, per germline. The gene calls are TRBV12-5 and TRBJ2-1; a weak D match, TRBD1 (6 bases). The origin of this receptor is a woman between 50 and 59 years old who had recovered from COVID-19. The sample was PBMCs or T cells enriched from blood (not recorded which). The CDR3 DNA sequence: TGTGCTAGTGGTTTGGTATGGAACAGGGATGTGGTCTACAATGAGCAGTTCTTC. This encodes CASGLVWNRDVVYNEQFF.